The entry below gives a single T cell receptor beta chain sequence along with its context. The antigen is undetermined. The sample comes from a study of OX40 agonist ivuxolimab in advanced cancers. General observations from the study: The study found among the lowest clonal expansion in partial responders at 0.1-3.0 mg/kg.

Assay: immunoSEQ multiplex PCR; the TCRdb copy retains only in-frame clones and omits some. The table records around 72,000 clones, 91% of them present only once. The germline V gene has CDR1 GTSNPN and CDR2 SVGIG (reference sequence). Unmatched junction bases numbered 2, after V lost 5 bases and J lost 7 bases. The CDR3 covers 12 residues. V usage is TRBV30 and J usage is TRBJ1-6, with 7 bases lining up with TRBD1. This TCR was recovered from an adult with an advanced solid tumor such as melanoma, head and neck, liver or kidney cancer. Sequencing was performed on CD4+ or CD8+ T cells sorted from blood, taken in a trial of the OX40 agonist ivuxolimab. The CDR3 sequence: CAWDRVNSPLHF. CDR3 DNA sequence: TGTGCCTGGGACAGGGTAAATTCACCCCTCCACTTT.